These 21 T cell receptor beta chains share one sample of origin, sequenced in a study of T cell responses to AZD1222 COVID-19 vaccine. Profiling relied on immunoSEQ multiplex PCR, and the TCRdb table lists in-frame clones only, not all of them. The sample records about 83,000 clones, approximately 90% being singletons. This sample comprised peripheral blood, obtained 28 days after the second AZD1222 dose. These receptor sequences come from an adult who received the AZD1222 COVID-19 vaccine.

The rearrangement links TRBV7-9 to TRBJ1-2; the D gene is possibly TRBD1 (5 bases). Germline V gene sequence: CDR1 SEHNR, CDR2 FQNEAQ (reference sequence). With 5 bases removed from V and 4 bases from J, the gap between germline ends came to 20 bases. CDR3 length equals 16 residues. The CDR3 DNA reads as TGTGCCAGCAGCCCCCGGGGCTCAGAGACGGGCTATGGCTACACCTTC. Amino acid sequence: CASSPRGSETGYGYTF. Variable domain in full (rest from reference TRBV7-9 and TRBJ1-2): DTGVSQNPRHKITKRGQNVTFRCDPISEHNRLYWYRQTLGQGPEFLTYFQNEAQLEKSRLLSDRFSAERPKGSFSTLEIQRTEQGDSAMYLCASSPRGSETGYGYTFGSGTRLTVV.

The rearrangement joins TRBV19 to TRBJ2-2, with D possibly matching TRBD1 (5 bases). CDR1 is LNHDA, CDR2 SQIVND, per germline (reference sequence). The CDR3 is 15 residues long. V gave up 4 bases and J gave up 1 base, with 10 bases separating them. The CDR3 DNA reads as TGTGCCAGTAGTACCCCGACAGAGAACACCGGGGAGCTGTTTTTT. This encodes CASSTPTENTGELFF. The variable domain in full, with the rest retrieved from reference TRBV19 and TRBJ2-2, is DGGITQSPKYLFRKEGQNVTLSCEQNLNHDAMYWYRQDPGQGLRLIYYSQIVNDFQKGDIAEGYSVSREKKESFPLTVTSAQKNPTAFYLCASSTPTENTGELFFGEGSRLTVL.

The chain uses TRBV25-1 and TRBJ1-2; D perhaps matches TRBD1 (5 bases). The CDR3 covers 13 residues. The V gene lost 1 base and the J gene lost 6 bases, with 9 bases spanning the gap. Germline CDR1 and CDR2: MGHDK and SYGVNS. CDR3 sequence: CASSEWRGHGYTF. CDR3 nucleotide sequence: TGTGCCAGCAGTGAATGGAGGGGACATGGCTACACCTTC.

CDR3 residues: CASSLYRDSRLGEKLFF. The CDR3 DNA reads as TGTGCCAGCAGCTTATACCGGGACTCCCGGCTAGGGGAAAAACTGTTTTTT. The rearrangement uses TRBV5-6 and TRBJ1-4; tentative D call: TRBD1 (5 bases). The germline V gene has CDR1 SGHDT and CDR2 YYEEEE. This CDR3 is 17 amino acids long. V was pared by 2 bases and J by 8 bases, with 22 bases between.

The chain recombines TRBV30 with TRBJ2-3, with unresolved D. The CDR3 length is 13 residues. Germline V gene lookup returns CDR1 GTSNPN and CDR2 SVGIG (reference sequence). Trimming cost V 8 bases and J 2 bases, with 14 bases left between them. CDR3 bases: TGTGCCCTTGAAGCTTTCCTCACAGATACGCAGTATTTT. Translating it yields CALEAFLTDTQYF.

The chain uses TRBV25-1 and TRBJ1-2; D gene uncertain. This CDR3 has 15 amino acids. Germline V lookup: CDR1 MGHDK, CDR2 SYGVNS. Trimming took off 1 base at V and 7 bases at J, with 16 bases between the two ends. The CDR3: CASSESNRPGSGYTF. The CDR3 region has the DNA TGTGCCAGCAGTGAATCAAACAGACCTGGAAGTGGCTACACCTTC.

V gene TRBV11-1 combines with J gene TRBJ2-7, with 7 bases identical to TRBD2. There are 13 residues in the CDR3. Trimming took 4 bases from V and 4 from J; bases not matched to a gene: 4. The germline V gene has CDR1 SGHAT and CDR2 FQDESV (reference sequence). CDR3 bases: TGTGCCAGCAGCTCTGGTAGCGGGTACGAGCAGTACTTC. Translation: CASSSGSGYEQYF. The full variable domain, with the rest looked up from reference TRBV11-1 and TRBJ2-7, is EAEVAQSPRYKITEKSQAVAFWCDPISGHATLYWYRQILGQGPELLVQFQDESVVDDSQLPKDRFSAERLKGVDSTLKIQPAELGDSAMYLCASSSGSGYEQYFGPGTRLTVT.

The V gene is TRBV3-1 (or the pseudogene TRBV3-2), the J gene TRBJ2-1; maybe TRBD2 (5 bases). From germline, CDR1 is LGHDT and CDR2 YNNKEL (reference sequence). This CDR3 has 14 amino acids. The V and J ends lost 4 bases and 2 bases respectively, with 9 bases between them. CDR3 in amino acids: CASSPLGPYNEQFF. The CDR3 DNA sequence: TGTGCCAGCAGCCCACTAGGGCCCTACAATGAGCAGTTCTTC.

The CDR3 loop reads CASSKGLGFGGELFF. In DNA form, the CDR3 reads TGTGCCAGTAGTAAGGGACTAGGATTCGGCGGGGAGCTGTTTTTT. The J gene is TRBJ2-2, the V gene TRBV19, with 8 bases that match TRBD2. CDR1 is LNHDA and CDR2 is SQIVND in the germline V gene (reference sequence). This CDR3 has 15 amino acids. J gave up 7 bases and V 4 bases, and 8 bases lay outside the gene matches.

The chain links TRBV6-4 to TRBJ2-1; 10 nucleotides agree with TRBD1. Germline V gene data show CDR1 as MRHNA and CDR2 as SNTAGT. The CDR3 sequence is 15 residues long. J was trimmed by 7 bases and V by 6 bases; bases with no gene match: 9. CDR3 region: CASSARQGAGNEQFF. The CDR3 nucleotides read TGTGCCAGCAGCGCTAGACAGGGGGCGGGGAATGAGCAGTTCTTC.

V and J are TRBV19 and TRBJ1-5, with D unresolved. CDR1 LNHDA and CDR2 SQIVND come from the germline V gene (reference sequence). Trimming pared 3 bases from V and 5 bases from J, leaving 17 bases between. The CDR3 spans 16 residues. The CDR3 DNA reads TGTGCCAGTAGTATCTCGGCCTCCCAAGGGTATCAGCCCCAGCATTTT. This sequence encodes CASSISASQGYQPQHF.

CDR3: CASSAQRPSGTGELFF. The DNA of the CDR3 is TGTGCCAGCAGTGCGCAGCGGCCCTCGGGAACCGGGGAGCTGTTTTTT. The rearrangement uses TRBV28 and TRBJ2-2; the D gene is possibly TRBD2 (5 bases). Germline V CDR1 and CDR2: MDHEN, SYDVKM. The CDR3 loop spans 16 amino acids. V gave up 5 bases and J gave up 5 bases, with 18 bases separating them. The full variable domain, completed using reference TRBV28 and TRBJ2-2, is DVKVTQSSRYLVKRTGEKVFLECVQDMDHENMFWYRQDPGLGLRLIYFSYDVKMKEKGDIPEGYSVSREKKERFSLILESASTNQTSMYLCASSAQRPSGTGELFFGEGSRLTVL.

CDR3 protein: CASSLGTGESQYGYTF. The CDR3 DNA is TGTGCCAGCAGCTTAGGGACAGGGGAAAGTCAGTATGGCTACACCTTC. The chain uses TRBV7-6 and TRBJ1-2; TRBD1 matches 9 bases. Germline V gene sequence: CDR1 SGHVS, CDR2 FNYEAQ. The CDR3 is 16 residues long. The junction had 8 bases not matched to a gene; V was cut back by 1 base and J by 5 bases.

This chain's CDR3 is CASSPPQQPLHTEAFF. The CDR3 coding sequence is TGTGCCAGCTCACCACCTCAACAGCCACTTCACACTGAAGCTTTCTTT. V is TRBV18 and J is TRBJ1-1, with D unclear. The length of the CDR3 is 16 residues. In germline, CDR1 is KGHSH, CDR2 LQKENI. Trimming shortened V by 0 bases and J by 3 bases, and 14 bases separated the two germline ends.

This clone was counted a few times. V is TRBV6-4 and J is TRBJ1-1, with D tentatively TRBD1 (5 bases). Germline V gene lookup returns CDR1 MRHNA and CDR2 SNTAGT. The CDR3 runs 13 residues. Trimming pared 2 bases from V and 1 base from J, leaving 5 bases between. The CDR3 coding sequence is TGTGCCAGCAGTGACAGGGGGAACACTGAAGCTTTCTTT. This gives the protein CASSDRGNTEAFF.

The chain links TRBV3-1 (or the pseudogene TRBV3-2) to TRBJ2-4; 7 bases fit TRBD1. Trimming removed 2 bases from V and 4 bases from J; junction bases left unmatched: 2. Germline CDR1 LGHDT, CDR2 YNNKEL (reference sequence). The CDR3 is 14 amino acids. The DNA for the CDR3 is TGTGCCAGCAGCCAATGGGACAGAAAAAACATTCAGTACTTC. Protein product: CASSQWDRKNIQYF.

The chain combines TRBV7-2 with TRBJ2-1, with TRBD2 matching 8 bases. The ends lost 1 base at V and 10 bases at J; junction bases unmatched: 12. This CDR3 region has 16 residues. Germline lookup yields CDR1 SGHTA and CDR2 FQGNSA. This chain's CDR3 is CASSLEAGVGIHEQFF. Written as DNA, the CDR3 is TGTGCCAGCAGCTTAGAAGCGGGAGTTGGTATACACGAGCAGTTCTTC. The entire variable domain, with the rest obtained from reference TRBV7-2 and TRBJ2-1, is as follows: GAGVSQSPSNKVTEKGKDVELRCDPISGHTALYWYRQSLGQGLEFLIYFQGNSAPDKSGLPSDRFSAERTGGSVSTLTIQRTQQEDSAVYLCASSLEAGVGIHEQFFGPGTRLTVL.

The chain carries TRBV28 and TRBJ1-5, with D unresolved. The CDR3 is made up of 12 amino acids. Looked up from germline, CDR1 is MDHEN and CDR2 is SYDVKM. V lost 5 bases and J lost 3, with 5 bases in between. CDR3 loop: CASSPYNQPQHF. The CDR3 DNA reads TGTGCCAGCAGTCCCTACAATCAGCCCCAGCATTTT.

The genes are TRBV7-9 and TRBJ1-2; D not resolved. V was clipped by 3 bases and J by 2 bases, with 16 bases between them. The CDR3 has 16 residues. Germline CDR1 is SEHNR and CDR2 is FQNEAQ (reference sequence). CDR3 in amino acids: CASSFSDRGKNYGYTF. The CDR3 bases are TGTGCCAGCAGCTTTTCGGACCGAGGAAAGAACTATGGCTACACCTTC.

The CDR3 sequence is CASSLGQGAGNYGYTF. CDR3 DNA sequence: TGCGCCAGCTCCCTGGGGCAGGGGGCTGGGAACTATGGCTACACCTTC. V gene TRBV5-1 combines with J gene TRBJ1-2, with TRBD1 matching 8 bases. The CDR3 extends over 16 amino acids. The germline V gene encodes CDR1 SGHRS and CDR2 YFSETQ. The V and J ends lost 7 bases and 2 bases, in that order; junction bases with no gene match: 13.

The chain employs TRBV19 and TRBJ2-2; TRBD2 aligns across 9 bases. The CDR3 runs to 17 residues. Germline V gene lookup returns CDR1 LNHDA and CDR2 SQIVND (reference sequence). Trimming removed 1 base from V and 5 bases from J; junction bases left unmatched: 8. CDR3 residues: CASSIAGSGSLTGELFF. DNA for the CDR3: TGTGCCAGTAGTATAGCAGGTAGCGGGAGCCTTACCGGGGAGCTGTTTTTT.